This T cell receptor (beta chain) is from a study of blood T cell repertoires in COVID-19. Background on the study: Sources were T cells, B-cell-depleted T cells, or PBMCs; the material itself was cDNA or gDNA.

Sequenced by immunoSEQ multiplex PCR; TCRdb stores in-frame clones only, minus some. This sample has about 140,000 clones, with 82% found just once. Source material: peripheral blood. The sequence came from a woman of 80 years or more with acute or convalescent COVID-19.

CDR3 residues: CASSQLLGMVLETQYF. The CDR3 nucleotides read TGTGCCAGCAGCCAGCTCCTCGGGATGGTACTAGAGACCCAGTACTTC. The rearrangement joins TRBV14 to TRBJ2-5; tentatively, D is TRBD2 (5 bases). In germline, CDR1 is SGHDN, CDR2 FVKESK. V was trimmed by 3 bases and J by 4 bases, leaving 18 bases between them. CDR3 length: 16 residues.